This T cell receptor (beta chain) was documented in a study of cytomegalovirus exposure and HLA in healthy donors (dated by TCRdb to the late 2010s). The study in broad terms: According to an earlier analysis of 450 to 650 of the donors, about 190 million T cells yielded approximately 120 million unique TCR beta sequences and more than 250 Gb of sequence data. A separate validation cohort of roughly 110 different subjects was used in addition to the approximately 700-subject first cohort. The study aimed to test whether cataloging public T cell receptors could reveal signatures of past pathogen exposure. All discovery cohort repertoires had been generated on a single sequencing platform. The study used immunosequencing to profile the T cell repertoires of around 600 subjects and linked those repertoires to cytomegalovirus serostatus. To decide whether each TCR beta V gene segment behaved as functional or pseudogenic, an earlier analysis of several hundred of the donors relied on high-throughput TCR beta sequencing. Alongside the repertoire data, information on donor age, sex, ethnicity and CMV serostatus was compiled. A later analysis re-analyzed previously published TCR beta repertoires from 666 donors and added high-resolution HLA genotyping to study TCR occurrence patterns. In a later genetic analysis, genome-wide SNP genotypes for about 55% of the roughly 700 donors were used, and that subset was treated as a discovery cohort. Across about 380 genotyped donors of the cohort, an average of approximately 240,000 unique TCR beta nucleotide sequences per donor were sequenced, and roughly 20% of those sequences were non-productive. To predict cytomegalovirus infection status, the study combined high-throughput TCR immunosequencing, statistical association of individual TCRs with disease status, and machine learning. Typing coverage differed by locus: A, B, C, DRB1 and DQB1 were typed in roughly 620-640 donors, DQA1 in 522, DPA1 in 600 to 610, and DPB1 in roughly 450. In the later analysis, no new phenotypic data were used to find candidate immune exposures; instead, reliance was placed on TCR beta sequences and their occurrence across donors. Roughly 5 DR-DQ haplotypes were handled as single units for association and clustering, since linkage in the cohort was strong. An early release that covered 640 HLA-typed donors contained approximately 300 gigabases of sequencing data and around 85 million unique TCR sequences. HLA typing covered class I and class II loci at four-digit resolution. Of the roughly 400 genotyped donors, about 84% fell in the genetic ancestry cluster associated with self-reported Caucasian donors. The full study reports these points: HLA typing was unavailable for some donors at each locus, so association tests used only the typed subset. A later analysis found that HLA-associated TCR beta chains were more clonally expanded and had lower generation probabilities than equally common non-associated chains. It was suggested by the authors that the approach could potentially be generalized to other disease states and immunological phenotypes. A further reported finding was that TCR beta sequences accurately predicted the HLA-A and HLA-B alleles for most subjects in the first cohort. In an earlier analysis of around 600 of the donors, most TCR beta V segments were observed in productive rearrangements about 90% or about 30% of the time, broadly matching IMGT annotations. At a false discovery rate of 0.05, a later analysis linked around 15,000 TCR beta sequences to specific HLA alleles. Fewer than 20 rarely observed V segments, including chromosome 9 orphons, were excluded from the earlier analysis of approximately 500 of the donors because counts were too low. In a later analysis, most CMV-associated TCR beta chains were found to appear HLA-restricted, with HLA associations seemingly driven largely by CMV exposure. In a later genetic analysis, fewer N-insertions in productive TCRs were reported among donors in an Asian-associated ancestry cluster than the roughly 700-donor mean. Correlated functional status among segregating V segments might be attributable to linkage disequilibrium, but an unknown experimental factor could not be ruled out. V-gene and J-gene trimming of TCR beta chains was associated with a missense DCLRE1C variant in a later genetic analysis, and the association was replicated in an independent cohort. A few of the identified cytomegalovirus-associated TCR beta chains were confirmed in vitro to be specific for cytomegalovirus antigens. Only TCR beta chains were sequenced in this cohort, and the absence of alpha or paired-chain data limited detectable features. The 87-base-pair reads could not distinguish some IMGT-functional V segments, including TRBV6-2 and TRBV6-3, so those segments were excluded. Cytomegalovirus status was reported to be diagnosed by the classifier with high specificity and sensitivity in both the original and validation cohorts. Immune exposure information for the cohort was limited to CMV serostatus. The presence/absence analyses assumed that sequencing depth was roughly uniform across donors, and that assumption may not be true. In a later analysis, TCR association rates were found to vary across HLA loci, with the most associated TCRs seen for DRB1 alleles and the fewest for HLA-C alleles. A cluster of highly shared sequence variants was judged likely to represent a technical artifact of the sequencing pipeline. Across donors, most TCR sequences were observed very rarely, whereas some public TCRs were present in many individuals. In the study, some 160 TCR beta chains were listed as associated with cytomegalovirus. When HLA alleles, especially DR and DQ, strongly co-occurred, attributing TCR associations to individual alleles was difficult. Several of the top co-occurrence clusters appeared to be linked to parvovirus B19, influenza, CMV and Epstein-Barr virus, according to a later analysis.

On this clone itself: It has no known antigen specificity. Per-base qualities were not stored, and no clone one base away is much larger.

The CDR3 runs 11 residues from the cysteine to the phenylalanine. This entry keeps only the CDR3 DNA: 33 bases, framed from base 1. V gives up 3 bases and J gives up 8 bases, and the segment between their germline ends measures 7 bases. The germline V gene supplies CDR1 MGHRA and CDR2 YSYEKL. The cohort comprised 550 to 700 healthy bone marrow donors. Cohort members were all nominally healthy when sampled, although unrecorded immune exposures were likely present. Of the 650 to 750 cohort members, roughly 300 had positive CMV serostatus and roughly 330 had negative CMV serostatus, and CMV serostatus was not recorded for the donor. A peripheral blood sample was provided by each donor, and peripheral blood mononuclear cells were used for TCR beta sequencing. The Qiagen DNeasy Blood Extraction Kit was used to extract genomic DNA from the blood cell samples. Preparation of the library involved the immunoSEQ multiplex PCR assay. The multiplex PCR relied on a mix of 60 forward primers for TCR Vbeta segments and 13 reverse primers for TCR Jbeta segments. The CDR3 region of rearranged TCR beta genes was amplified from genomic DNA with a multiplex PCR assay. The Illumina HiSeq System was used to sequence the amplified TCR beta libraries as 87-base-pair reads. As for the authors' bioinformatics: A later analysis tallied roughly 78 million unique TCR beta chains across the 666 repertoires, and approximately 12 million of those chains were shared by two or more donors. Raw reads were error-corrected and collapsed into unique sequences by a nearest-neighbor algorithm in which closely related sequences were merged to remove PCR and sequencing errors. CDR3 sequences were aligned to IMGT reference sequences to assign V, D and J gene segments. For a sequence to be retained, a match of at least six nucleotides to both a V gene segment and a J gene segment was required. Rearrangements were classified as productive when the CDR3 lacked stop codons and remained in frame with V and J, and all other rearrangements were classified as non-productive. Following IMGT convention, CDR3 was defined as the stretch from the second conserved V-encoded cysteine to the conserved J-encoded phenylalanine. In an earlier analysis of more than 550 of the donors, sequences lacking an unambiguous match to a single V gene segment were excluded. An earlier analysis of fewer than 750 of the donors classified V segments as functional when productive rearrangements were above 56.7% and as segregating when the standard deviation between donors was above 5%. A statistical classification framework was built for diagnosing cytomegalovirus status from the catalog of TCR beta chain sequences. A later analysis assigned V and J genes by comparing TCR nucleotide sequences with IMGT/GENE-DB human TR gene sequences. A later analysis assigned CDR3 sequences and most-parsimonious VDJ recombination scenarios with the TCRdist pipeline. A later analysis defined each TCR beta chain by its CDR3 amino acid sequence plus V-gene family, and excluded reads lacking a unique V-gene family. To address suspected cross-contamination and a sequencing artifact, a later analysis removed approximately 600 highly shared, low-generation-probability nucleotide sequences. In a later analysis, a clonal expansion index for each public chain was calculated from normalized within-repertoire ranks of inferred template counts. Generation probabilities in a later analysis came from a VDJ recombination model fitted to out-of-frame rearrangements, and those results were checked against IGoR. In a later analysis, hypergeometric tests were used to score TCR-TCR, TCR-HLA and TCR-CMV co-occurrence, with a repertoire-size bias correction applied to TCR pairs. In a later analysis, false discovery rates were estimated by permuting HLA or CMV assignments 20 times. In a later analysis, co-occurring TCRs were grouped using DBSCAN, and TCRdist sequence similarity was added for clustering within HLA-allele-positive subsets. Repertoires with fewer than 30,000 or more than 120,000 public chains were left out of co-occurrence clustering, as were about 5 repertoires with anomalous nucleotide sharing. The table comes from immuneACCESS by way of TCRdb, which keeps in-frame sequences with V and J called. Part of the clones is missing from these tables; in studies checked, under half for an unresolved V gene and the rest for unknown reasons. That table furnishes V, J and clone size, whereas the DNA furnished D and trimming. Counted in this sample were 95,000 to 150,000 clones; around 77% of them appeared once. The ten largest clones represent around 3.5% of the sample.

Sequencing was carried out using PBMCs. The sequence links TRBV4-1 to TRBJ1-1; possibly the D gene is TRBD1, per 6 matching bases. This sequence was found in a human donor in good health. The DNA reads TGCGCCAGCAGCCACAGGGGAGAAGCTTTCTTT. This is translated as CASSHRGEAFF.